A single sample gave rise to the 31 T cell receptor beta chains below, sequenced in a study of OX40 agonist ivuxolimab in advanced cancers. Using immunoSEQ multiplex PCR, the repertoire was profiled, and TCRdb retains in-frame clones only, with some absent. In the table there are 30,000 to 40,000 clones, approximately 80% of which are singletons. This specimen consisted of CD4+ or CD8+ T cells sorted from blood, obtained in a trial of the OX40 agonist ivuxolimab. The receptors come from an adult with an advanced solid tumor such as melanoma, head and neck, liver or kidney cancer.

The J gene is TRBJ2-7, the V gene TRBV11-1; 10 positions match TRBD1. Trimming cost V 5 bases and J 6 bases; bases outside gene matches: 4. The CDR3 has 13 residues. Germline values: CDR1 SGHAT, CDR2 FQDESV (reference sequence). The CDR3 region has the DNA TGTGCCAGCAGCCGAGGGACAGGGGCCGAGCAGTACTTC. Its protein product is CASSRGTGAEQYF. Full variable domain (rest looked up from reference TRBV11-1 and TRBJ2-7): EAEVAQSPRYKITEKSQAVAFWCDPISGHATLYWYRQILGQGPELLVQFQDESVVDDSQLPKDRFSAERLKGVDSTLKIQPAELGDSAMYLCASSRGTGAEQYFGPGTRLTVT.

The chain carries TRBV10-2 and TRBJ2-1, with TRBD2 matching over 13 bases. V gave up 6 bases and J gave up 8 bases; unmatched junction bases: 7. The CDR3 runs 15 residues. Germline V lookup: CDR1 WSHSY, CDR2 SAAADI. The CDR3 protein is CASRWTSGSMDEQFF. The CDR3 nucleotides are TGCGCCAGCAGGTGGACTAGCGGGAGTATGGATGAGCAGTTCTTC.

In DNA form, the CDR3 reads TGTGCCAGCTCATCCCTCAGTAAGAACGAGCAGTACTTC. It yields the protein CASSSLSKNEQYF. The chain has TRBV18 and TRBJ2-7; D call uncertain. The CDR3 runs to 13 residues. Trimming pared 5 bases from V and 5 bases from J, leaving 13 bases between. CDR1 and CDR2 (germline): KGHSH, LQKENI.

In its sample, this clone ranks as medium-sized. The J gene is TRBJ2-1, the V gene TRBV5-1; 9 nucleotides agree with TRBD1. The CDR3 runs to 16 residues. Germline lookup yields CDR1 SGHRS and CDR2 YFSETQ. V gave up 3 bases and J gave up 1 base; unmatched junction bases: 5. The CDR3: CASSWGTGTSYNEQFF. In nucleotides, the CDR3 is TGCGCCAGCAGCTGGGGGACAGGGACGTCCTACAATGAGCAGTTCTTC.

Turning to this clone: The sample holds other DNA sequences that translate to the same CDR3. The gene calls are TRBV11-3 and TRBJ2-1; TRBD1 matches at 9 bases. The CDR3 extends over 15 amino acids. After removal of 3 bases from V and 3 bases from J, the junction contained 3 bases not matched to a gene. Germline V gene sequence: CDR1 SGHNT, CDR2 YENEEA. Here the CDR3 DNA reads TGTGCCAGCAGCTTTGGGACAGGGAACTACAATGAGCAGTTCTTC. This translates into CASSFGTGNYNEQFF.

This clone has just a few counts. The V gene is TRBV9, the J gene TRBJ2-5; D is possibly TRBD2 (6 bases). The CDR3 loop spans 15 amino acids. Germline values: CDR1 SGDLS, CDR2 YYNGEE. Between the trimmed V and J ends, which lost 4 bases and 4 bases, there was a span of 17 bases. This CDR3 reads CASSPYGGKGETQYF. CDR3 sequence (DNA): TGTGCCAGCAGCCCCTACGGAGGGAAGGGAGAGACCCAGTACTTC.

J is TRBJ2-7 and V is TRBV11-2; TRBD2 matches at 7 bases. The CDR3 extends over 16 amino acids. Germline trimming cut 1 base from V and 6 bases from J; bases unmatched to any gene: 12. Looked up from germline, CDR1 is SGHAT and CDR2 is FQNNGV. CDR3 region: CASSLAGTSADGEQYF. The CDR3 region has the DNA TGTGCCAGCAGCTTAGCGGGAACTAGCGCGGATGGCGAGCAGTACTTC.

The J gene is TRBJ2-2, the V gene TRBV9, with unresolved D. There are 16 residues in the CDR3. The germline V gene encodes CDR1 SGDLS and CDR2 YYNGEE. Trimming pared 2 bases from V and 0 bases from J, leaving 11 bases between. The CDR3 sequence is CASSVAQPTNTGELFF. In DNA, the CDR3 is TGTGCCAGCAGCGTTGCTCAGCCGACGAACACCGGGGAGCTGTTTTTT. Full variable domain (remainder filled in from reference TRBV9 and TRBJ2-2): DSGVTQTPKHLITATGQRVTLRCSPRSGDLSVYWYQQSLDQGLQFLIQYYNGEERAKGNILERFSAQQFPDLHSELNLSSLELGDSALYFCASSVAQPTNTGELFFGEGSRLTVL.

The chain carries TRBV5-1 and TRBJ2-5; maybe TRBD1 (6 bases). The J call is in doubt because the DNA end fits TRBJ2-7 better. The CDR3 covers 15 residues. The V gene's germline CDR1 is SGHRS and CDR2 YFSETQ. As DNA, the CDR3 is TGCGCCAGCAGCCTTACAGGGCAGGTGGGCTACGAGCAGTACTTC. This encodes CASSLTGQVGYEQYF.

V usage is TRBV27 and J usage is TRBJ2-2; D is possibly TRBD1 (6 bases). Germline V CDR1 and CDR2: MNHEY, SMNVEV (reference sequence). Between the trimmed V and J ends, which lost 2 bases and 1 base, there was a span of 11 bases. The CDR3 loop spans 16 amino acids. CDR3 amino acids: CASSLTHRVNTGELFF. For the CDR3, the DNA is TGTGCCAGCAGTTTAACCCACAGGGTGAACACCGGGGAGCTGTTTTTT.

CDR3 in amino acids: CASSISAGADTQYF. The CDR3 bases are TGTGCCAGTAGTATAAGCGCTGGGGCAGATACGCAGTATTTT. The chain combines TRBV19 with TRBJ2-3, with D uncertain. V shed 2 bases and J shed 4 bases, with 10 bases lying between them. Germline CDR1 reads LNHDA; CDR2 reads SQIVND (reference sequence). The CDR3 is 14 residues long.

The chain employs TRBV27 and TRBJ1-5, with 9 bases aligning to TRBD1. Per germline, CDR1 MNHEY and CDR2 SMNVEV (reference sequence). V was pared by 6 bases and J by 4 bases, with 13 bases of the junction left unmatched. CDR3 length: 17 amino acids. In nucleotides, the CDR3 is TGTGCCAGCAGATCCGGGACAGGGACTTTCGAGAATCAGCCCCAGCATTTT. This gives the protein CASRSGTGTFENQPQHF.

The chain couples TRBV7-9 to TRBJ2-3; D perhaps matches TRBD1 (6 bases). This CDR3 region has 18 residues. Between the trimmed V and J ends, which lost 7 bases and 3 bases, there was a span of 26 bases. The germline V gene encodes CDR1 SEHNR and CDR2 FQNEAQ (reference sequence). The CDR3 region is CASTLNRDTVFGTDTQYF. Here the CDR3 DNA reads TGTGCCAGCACCCTTAACCGGGACACGGTTTTTGGGACAGATACGCAGTATTTT.

This chain joins TRBV9 and TRBJ2-7; D not resolved. Germline V gene sequence: CDR1 SGDLS, CDR2 YYNGEE. Between the trimmed V and J ends, which lost 5 bases and 0 bases, there was a span of 9 bases. The CDR3 is made up of 13 amino acids. The CDR3 spells CASSLESSYEQYF. CDR3 sequence (DNA): TGTGCCAGCAGTTTAGAGAGCTCCTACGAGCAGTACTTC. Together with reference TRBV9 and TRBJ2-7, the CDR3 gives the full variable domain: DSGVTQTPKHLITATGQRVTLRCSPRSGDLSVYWYQQSLDQGLQFLIQYYNGEERAKGNILERFSAQQFPDLHSELNLSSLELGDSALYFCASSLESSYEQYFGPGTRLTVT.

The gene calls are TRBV11-1 and TRBJ1-2; no firm D call. The CDR3 has 13 residues. The V end lost 10 bases, the J end lost 0 bases, and 12 bases lay between the germline ends. The germline V gene encodes CDR1 SGHAT and CDR2 FQDESV (reference sequence). CDR3 coding DNA: TGTGCCACAGGTTCCAGCCCTAACTATGGCTACACCTTC. This encodes CATGSSPNYGYTF. The full variable domain, its missing parts supplied by reference TRBV11-1 and TRBJ1-2, is EAEVAQSPRYKITEKSQAVAFWCDPISGHATLYWYRQILGQGPELLVQFQDESVVDDSQLPKDRFSAERLKGVDSTLKIQPAELGDSAMYLCATGSSPNYGYTFGSGTRLTVV.

The genes are TRBV11-2 and TRBJ2-2, with TRBD2 matching 8 bases. Trimming at V came to 6 bases and at J to 4 bases, leaving 7 bases not matched to a gene. The CDR3 spans 15 residues. Looked up from germline, CDR1 is SGHAT and CDR2 is FQNNGV. The CDR3 spells CASSYGTSSTGELFF. DNA for the CDR3: TGTGCCAGCAGTTACGGGACTAGTTCCACCGGGGAGCTGTTTTTT.

J is TRBJ2-5 and V is TRBV19; D possibly corresponds to TRBD1 (6 bases). Per germline, CDR1 LNHDA and CDR2 SQIVND (reference sequence). Trimming took 2 bases from V and 4 from J, leaving 11 bases between them. This CDR3 has 14 residues. CDR3: CASSISGGRETQYF. The CDR3 nucleotides read TGTGCCAGTAGTATATCTGGGGGCCGAGAGACCCAGTACTTC.

V and J are TRBV11-2 and TRBJ1-1; D unclear. The CDR3 covers 14 residues. V lost 5 bases and J lost 0, with 10 bases in between. CDR1 is SGHAT and CDR2 is FQNNGV in the germline V gene. The CDR3 bases are TGTGCCAGCAGCCCTCCGAGGGTGAACACTGAAGCTTTCTTT. Amino acids: CASSPPRVNTEAFF. Variable domain in full (rest from reference TRBV11-2 and TRBJ1-1): EAGVAQSPRYKIIEKRQSVAFWCNPISGHATLYWYQQILGQGPKLLIQFQNNGVVDDSQLPKDRFSAERLKGVDSTLKIQPAKLEDSAVYLCASSPPRVNTEAFFGQGTRLTVV.

Only a few counts were recorded for this clone. This chain joins TRBV14 and TRBJ2-1; tentative D call: TRBD2 (6 bases). CDR1 and CDR2 (germline): SGHDN, FVKESK. The ends were cut back, 6 bases at V and 4 bases at J, with 16 bases in the middle. This CDR3 is 15 amino acids long. The CDR3 nucleotides read TGTGCCAGCAGTGCTTTAGCGGCCCTTTACAATGAGCAGTTCTTC. Translation: CASSALAALYNEQFF.

This clone was detected only a few times. The CDR3 region is CAWRGTSGRHQETQYF. CDR3 coding DNA: TGTGCCTGGAGGGGGACTAGCGGGAGACACCAAGAGACCCAGTACTTC. The V and J genes are TRBV30 and TRBJ2-5; TRBD2 agrees at 14 bases. Germline CDR1 is GTSNPN and CDR2 is SVGIG (reference sequence). This CDR3 spans 16 amino acids. V shed 3 bases, J shed 0 bases, and the junction held 3 bases outside the gene matches.

This clone was counted a few times. The chain is built from TRBV5-1 and TRBJ1-1; no reliable D call. This CDR3 is 14 amino acids long. Germline V gives CDR1 SGHRS, CDR2 YFSETQ. Trimming took 4 bases from V and 7 from J, leaving 17 bases between them. CDR3 sequence reads: CASSLRVDVDEAFF. As DNA, the CDR3 is TGCGCCAGCAGCCTGCGGGTGGATGTTGATGAAGCTTTCTTT.

The chain combines TRBV7-9 with TRBJ2-1; 10 positions match TRBD2. Germline CDR1 reads SEHNR; CDR2 reads FQNEAQ (reference sequence). This CDR3 is built from 15 residues. V was clipped by 7 bases and J by 4 bases; unmatched bases: 7. This chain's CDR3 is CASTSGGALYNEQFF. The CDR3 bases are TGTGCCAGCACCAGCGGGGGGGCCCTATACAATGAGCAGTTCTTC.

The chain employs TRBV11-2 and TRBJ2-1; 14 bases align to TRBD2. The V and J ends lost 4 bases and 13 bases, in that order; junction bases with no gene match: 15. Germline V lookup: CDR1 SGHAT, CDR2 FQNNGV. The CDR3 spans 17 residues. CDR3 amino acids: CASSSRGGLAGAFPQFF. CDR3 nucleotide sequence: TGTGCCAGCAGCTCAAGGGGGGGACTAGCGGGAGCCTTCCCCCAGTTCTTC.

The sample holds one count of this clone. The chain combines TRBV6-5 with TRBJ1-3; D is possibly TRBD1 (5 bases). CDR1 MNHEY and CDR2 SVGAGI come from the germline V gene. The CDR3 extends over 15 amino acids. V was shortened by 5 bases and J by 8 bases, with 19 bases between the two germline ends. The chain's CDR3 is CASSPWGVIRDTIYF. CDR3 DNA sequence: TGTGCCAGCAGTCCCTGGGGGGTTATCCGGGACACCATATATTTT.

The chain combines TRBV7-2 with TRBJ2-3, with TRBD2 as a possible D gene (6 bases). Per germline, CDR1 SGHTA and CDR2 FQGNSA. The CDR3 extends over 14 amino acids. V shed 5 bases and J shed 1 base, with 10 bases lying between them. The CDR3, as DNA: TGTGCCAGCAGCCCGGACTACGGCACAGATACGCAGTATTTT. Protein product: CASSPDYGTDTQYF.

The chain recombines TRBV6-6 with TRBJ1-2; D perhaps matches TRBD1 (6 bases). The length of the CDR3 is 13 residues. Germline-derived CDR1 and CDR2 are MNHNY and SVGAGI (reference sequence). Trimming removed 4 bases at V and 8 bases at J, with 14 bases between. The CDR3 region is CASSSRAGDGYTF. The CDR3 DNA follows: TGTGCCAGCAGTTCCCGGGCAGGGGACGGCTACACCTTC.

J is TRBJ1-1 and V is TRBV27; D is perhaps TRBD1 (5 bases). Trimming shortened V by 4 bases and J by 11 bases, and 11 bases separated the two germline ends. CDR1 is MNHEY, CDR2 SMNVEV, per germline (reference sequence). The CDR3 sequence is 11 residues long. CDR3 sequence reads: CASSYGGLAFF. In nucleotides, the CDR3 is TGTGCCAGCAGTTACGGGGGTTTGGCTTTCTTT.

This chain uses TRBV21-1 with TRBJ2-1; whether TRBD1, the table's D call, matches the DNA was not checked. TRBV21-1 is assigned pseudogene status. The CDR3 totals 16 residues. Here the CDR3 DNA reads TGTGCCAGCAGCAAAGCCCCAGGGGATGCATACAATGAGCAGTTCTTC. Its protein is CASSKAPGDAYNEQFF.

This chain joins TRBV28 and TRBJ1-5, with 7 nucleotides matching TRBD1. The CDR3 has 13 residues. After removal of 10 bases from V and 5 bases from J, the junction contained 8 bases not matched to a gene. The V gene's germline CDR1 is MDHEN and CDR2 SYDVKM. The CDR3 DNA is TGTGCCACCATGACAGGGACAGATCAGCCCCAGCATTTT. It yields the protein CATMTGTDQPQHF.

The V call is TRBV4-1, the J call TRBJ2-3, with D possibly matching TRBD1 (5 bases). Trimming stripped 6 bases from V and 0 bases from J, with 13 bases between. Germline V CDR1 and CDR2: MGHRA, YSYEKL. This CDR3 is 15 amino acids long. The CDR3 region has the DNA TGCGCCAGCAGACTTGGCAGGGCGAGCACAGATACGCAGTATTTT. This codes for CASRLGRASTDTQYF.

V is TRBV19 and J is TRBJ2-7, with D unresolved. CDR1 and CDR2 (germline): LNHDA, SQIVND (reference sequence). V was trimmed by 6 bases and J by 0 bases, leaving 12 bases between them. The CDR3 is 14 amino acids. CDR3 in amino acids: CASSTYYDSYEQYF. Written as DNA, the CDR3 is TGTGCCAGTAGCACTTACTACGACTCCTACGAGCAGTACTTC.